This entry is about one T cell receptor (beta chain). Source study methods: The authors estimated nucleated cell counts from reference gene primer amplification. Sequencing was performed with immunoSEQ multiplex PCR; in TCRdb, only in-frame clones are kept and a portion is missing. That table supplies the V and J calls and clone size; D and trimming were determined from the DNA. The sample lists about 84,000 clones, 65% to 85% occurring once. This sample is drawn from a study of blood T cell repertoires in COVID-19. V was clipped by 2 bases and J by 3 bases; unmatched bases: 10. CDR1 LGHDT and CDR2 YNNKEL come from the germline V gene (reference sequence). CDR3 size: 16 residues.

Sequences were obtained from peripheral blood. The chain has TRBV3-1 (or the pseudogene TRBV3-2) and TRBJ2-7; 7 bases fit TRBD1. The source is an elderly man with active or convalescent COVID-19. The CDR3 loop is CASSQRGYRGSYEQYF. Written as DNA, the CDR3 is TGTGCCAGCAGCCAACGAGGGTACAGGGGAAGCTACGAGCAGTACTTC.